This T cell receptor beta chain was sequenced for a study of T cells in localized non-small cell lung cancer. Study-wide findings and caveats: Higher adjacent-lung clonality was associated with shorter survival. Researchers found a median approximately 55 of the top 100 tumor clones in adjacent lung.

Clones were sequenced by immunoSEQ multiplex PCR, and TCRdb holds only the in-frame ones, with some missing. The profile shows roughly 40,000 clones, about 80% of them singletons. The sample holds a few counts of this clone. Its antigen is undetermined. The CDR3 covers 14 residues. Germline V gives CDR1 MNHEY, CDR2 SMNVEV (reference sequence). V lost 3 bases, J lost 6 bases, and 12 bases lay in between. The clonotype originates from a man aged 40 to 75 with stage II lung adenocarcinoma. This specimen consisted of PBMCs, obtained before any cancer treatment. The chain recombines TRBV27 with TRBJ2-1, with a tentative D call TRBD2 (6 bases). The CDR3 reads CASSFQGGGNEQFF. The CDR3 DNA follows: TGTGCCAGCAGTTTTCAGGGAGGAGGCAATGAGCAGTTCTTC.